The 19 T cell receptor beta chains below all came from one sample that was sequenced in a study of blood T cells in healthy people across ages. Sample-barcoded 5' priming and a J-beta primer mix drove a second PCR of about 6 to 11 cycles. TCRdb re-called the 5' RACE reads with MiXCR, one entry per CDR3 protein. The data show some 640,000 distinct CDR3 sequences, less than 35% seen once. The sample taken for sequencing was blood. These receptors were taken from an elderly woman in good health.

At least ten counts were recorded for this clonotype. The rearrangement joins TRBV5-1 to TRBJ2-7, with 8 bases that match TRBD1. CDR3 length equals 14 residues. The trim removed 2 bases at V and 3 bases at J, leaving 4 bases unmatched. Per germline, CDR1 SGHRS and CDR2 YFSETQ. The CDR3 sequence: CASSLTGGVYEQYF. CDR3 bases: TGCGCCAGCAGCTTAACAGGGGGTGTCTACGAGCAGTACTTC.

On this clonotype itself: A read error may be the cause here, since a much bigger clone is one base away. The chain links TRBV7-9 to TRBJ1-1, with TRBD1 matching 8 bases. Looked up from germline, CDR1 is SEHNR and CDR2 is FQNEAQ (reference sequence). The CDR3 contains 15 residues. CDR3 coding DNA: TGTGCCGGCAGCCCGGGGACAGGAGCTATGACTGAAGCTTTCTTT. Translating gives CAGSPGTGAMTEAFF.

This clonotype was seen many times. The J gene is TRBJ1-2, the V gene TRBV12-3 or TRBV12-4; D not resolved. Trimming took 4 bases from V and 2 from J, leaving 11 bases between them. The length of the CDR3 is 14 residues. This CDR3 is CASSSLPENYGYTF. The CDR3 region has the DNA TGTGCCAGCAGTTCCCTGCCAGAAAACTATGGCTACACCTTC.

The rearrangement links TRBV7-8 to TRBJ2-7; D may correspond to TRBD1 or TRBD2 (5 bases each). Germline V lookup: CDR1 SGHVS, CDR2 FQNEAQ. This CDR3 contains 14 residues. V was trimmed by 3 bases and J by 8 bases, leaving 17 bases between them. The CDR3 reads CASSFDPREYKQYF. The CDR3 region has the DNA TGTGCCAGCAGCTTCGATCCCAGGGAGTATAAGCAGTACTTC. Full variable domain (remainder filled in from reference TRBV7-8 and TRBJ2-7): GAGVSQSPRYKVAKRGQDVALRCDPISGHVSLFWYQQALGQGPEFLTYFQNEAQLDKSGLPSDRFFAERPEGSVSTLKIQRTQQEDSAVYLCASSFDPREYKQYFGPGTRLTVT.

This clonotype was detected a few times. The V and J genes are TRBV20-1 and TRBJ1-1, with D maybe TRBD1 (6 bases). This CDR3 has 14 amino acids. The germline gives CDR1 DFQATT, CDR2 SNEGSKA (reference sequence). V dropped 5 bases and J dropped 3 bases, with 16 bases sitting between them. CDR3 DNA sequence: TGCAGTGCTTCACGGGACACGACATACACTGAAGCTTTCTTT. Translating it yields CSASRDTTYTEAFF.

This clonotype showed up just once. The junction differs from germline at one of its ends, possibly a read error. This chain uses TRBV7-2 with TRBJ1-4; D not certain. The V gene's germline CDR1 is SGHTA and CDR2 FQGNSA. This CDR3 has 15 amino acids. CDR3 region: CASSRIPGSNEKRFF. Written as DNA, the CDR3 is TGTGCCAGCAGTCGAATACCAGGCTCCAATGAAAAACGGTTTTTT.

In this sample, this clonotype turned up a few times. The DNA of the CDR3 is TGTGCCAGCAGCGTAGAGGACAGAAGAACTGAAGCTTTCTTT. Protein: CASSVEDRRTEAFF. The chain has TRBV9 and TRBJ1-1, with D possibly TRBD1 on 6 matching bases. The CDR3 has 14 residues. The V end lost 0 bases, the J end lost 5 bases, and 11 bases lay between the germline ends. Germline V gene data show CDR1 as SGDLS and CDR2 as YYNGEE.

This sequence joins TRBV15 and TRBJ2-3; D is possibly TRBD2 (5 bases). The germline V gene has CDR1 LNHNV and CDR2 YYDKDF (reference sequence). This CDR3 is built from 13 residues. CDR3 region: CAFGAVSTDTQYF. The CDR3 nucleotides are TGTGCGTTTGGAGCGGTCAGCACAGATACGCAGTATTTT.

This clonotype was observed many times. The rearrangement uses TRBV7-8 and TRBJ2-1; 10 bases are a match to TRBD2. The V segment lost 5 bases and the J segment 5 bases; nucleotides outside the gene matches: 9. This CDR3 contains 16 residues. Per the germline V gene, CDR1 is SGHVS and CDR2 is FQNEAQ. The CDR3 loop is CASSKSGGAGNNEQFF. The CDR3 coding sequence is TGTGCCAGCAGCAAAAGCGGGGGGGCCGGTAACAATGAGCAGTTCTTC.

This clonotype was counted many times. The chain uses TRBV2 and TRBJ2-3; 9 bases align to TRBD1. This CDR3 contains 16 residues. Germline assignment: CDR1 SNHLY and CDR2 FYNNEI. With 6 bases clipped from V and 2 bases from J, the junction kept 9 bases outside the gene matches. CDR3 sequence (DNA): TGTGCCAGCAGGACCGGGACAGGGACGGTCACAGATACGCAGTATTTT. Protein sequence: CASRTGTGTVTDTQYF.

Regarding this clonotype: A much larger clone is a single base away; this may be a read error. This rearrangement joins TRBV28 to TRBJ2-7; TRBD1 or TRBD2 may be the D gene (5 bases each). Germline CDR1 and CDR2: MDHEN and SYDVKM. This CDR3 has 15 residues. The V end lost 1 base, the J end lost 2 bases, and 12 bases lay between the germline ends. The CDR3 nucleotides read TGTGCCAGCAGTTTATTGACGGGACCGACCTACGAGCAGTACTTC. Translating it yields CASSLLTGPTYEQYF.

This clonotype was detected many times. This sequence joins TRBV11-2 and TRBJ2-1, with 8 bases matching TRBD1. V gave up 4 bases and J gave up 3 bases; unmatched junction bases: 8. This CDR3 contains 16 residues. Germline CDR1 SGHAT, CDR2 FQNNGV. The CDR3: CASSSPDRALYNEQFF. The DNA of the CDR3 is TGTGCCAGCAGCTCTCCGGACAGGGCCCTCTACAATGAGCAGTTCTTC.

In this sample, this clonotype turned up many times. This chain joins TRBV20-1 and TRBJ2-3; 7 positions match TRBD1. CDR1 and CDR2 (germline): DFQATT, SNEGSKA (reference sequence). CDR3 size: 14 residues. After removal of 5 bases from V and 0 bases from J, the junction contained 5 bases not matched to a gene. In DNA, the CDR3 is TGCAGTGCTTCGACAGGGCCAAGCACAGATACGCAGTATTTT. Protein product: CSASTGPSTDTQYF.

The J gene is TRBJ1-1, the V gene TRBV6-5; TRBD1 is a possible D gene (5 bases). Trimming stripped 6 bases from V and 1 base from J, with 18 bases between. Germline assignment: CDR1 MNHEY and CDR2 SVGAGI. There are 16 residues in the CDR3. The CDR3 reads CASSRGGANRNTEAFF. CDR3 sequence (DNA): TGTGCCAGCAGCCGGGGGGGTGCGAACCGGAACACTGAAGCTTTCTTT.

There are many counts of this clonotype. CDR3 sequence reads: CASSMNGYGYTF. The CDR3 DNA reads TGCGCCAGCAGCATGAACGGGTATGGCTACACCTTC. The V gene is TRBV5-1, the J gene TRBJ1-2; D is unclear. The CDR3 totals 12 residues. V lost 4 bases and J 5 bases, leaving 9 bases between the germline ends. Looked up from germline, CDR1 is SGHRS and CDR2 is YFSETQ.

In this sample, this clonotype turned up many times. CDR3 in amino acids: CASKWTAAYEQYF. CDR3 in DNA: TGTGCCAGCAAATGGACAGCGGCCTACGAGCAGTACTTC. The V and J genes are TRBV2 and TRBJ2-7, with a possible D match to TRBD1 (6 bases). Germline CDR1 reads SNHLY; CDR2 reads FYNNEI. V gave up 7 bases and J gave up 2 bases, with 12 bases separating them. The CDR3 consists of 13 residues.

This clonotype was seen many times. The chain is built from TRBV7-2 and TRBJ1-2, with D possibly being TRBD1 (6 bases). CDR3 length: 15 amino acids. Trimming removed 0 bases at V and 6 bases at J, with 14 bases between. The germline V gene encodes CDR1 SGHTA and CDR2 FQGNSA. The CDR3 sequence: CASSLAEGVMDGYTF. The CDR3 region has the DNA TGTGCCAGCAGCTTAGCGGAGGGGGTGATGGATGGCTACACCTTC.

This clonotype was seen only a few times. Being one base from a much bigger clone, this may be a read error. This rearrangement joins TRBV10-3 to TRBJ2-5; possibly TRBD1 or TRBD2 for D (6 bases each). Deletions cut 8 bases from V and 11 bases from J, with 21 bases between. The CDR3 contains 13 residues. The germline CDR1 and CDR2 sequences are ENHRY and SYGVKD. The CDR3: CAIRAEGGNEQYF. CDR3 sequence (DNA): TGTGCCATCCGGGCGGAGGGGGGCAATGAGCAGTACTTC.

At least ten counts were recorded for this clonotype. V gene TRBV7-6 combines with J gene TRBJ2-3; TRBD1 aligns across 7 bases. Trimming at V came to 1 base and at J to 6 bases, leaving 4 bases not matched to a gene. The CDR3 extends over 14 amino acids. Germline CDR1 is SGHVS and CDR2 is FNYEAQ. In DNA, the CDR3 is TGTGCCAGCAGCTTAGGACAGGGTCCGGATACGCAGTATTTT. Translated: CASSLGQGPDTQYF.